This is a list of T cell receptor beta chains from one sample in a study of OX40 agonist ivuxolimab in advanced cancers. Sequencing was performed with immunoSEQ multiplex PCR; in TCRdb, only in-frame clones are kept and a portion is missing. Of 70,000 or so clones in the sample, 70% to 90% were seen once. This specimen was CD4+ or CD8+ T cells sorted from blood, taken in a trial of the OX40 agonist ivuxolimab. These receptors were collected from an adult with an advanced solid tumor such as melanoma, head and neck, liver or kidney cancer. Each CDR3 is given with its conserved first and last residue. The order of the fields is D gene, J gene, V gene, clone size, CDR3 DNA, CDR3 protein. A D gene is named only where the DNA matches it firmly. Size is omitted from some rows. Given values are once, few, many or a class for expanded clones.

>-|TRBJ2-3|TRBV28|-
TGTGCCAGCAGCGGGACTCTCACAGATACGCAGTATTTT
CASSGTLTDTQYF
>-|TRBJ2-1|TRBV5-1|few
TGCGCCAGCAGCTTGGCCGGCTTCAGGGCGGGCAATGAGCAGTTCTTC
CASSLAGFRAGNEQFF
>-|TRBJ1-1|TRBV5-4|-
TGTGCCAGCAGCTCTCACGTTGGGGACACTGAAGCTTTCTTT
CASSSHVGDTEAFF
>-|TRBJ1-1|TRBV19|-
TGTGCCAGCTCGTTCCGGGCTACAGGATCTGAAGCTTTCTTT
CASSFRATGSEAFF
>-|TRBJ1-2|TRBV7-8|few
TGTGCCAGCAGCTTTCTCCCATACTATGGCTACACCTTC
CASSFLPYYGYTF
>TRBD1|TRBJ1-2|TRBV29-1|-
TGCAGCGTCGACCAGACAGGGGGCTATGGCTACACCTTC
CSVDQTGGYGYTF
>-|TRBJ1-1|TRBV6-5|-
TGTGCCAGCAGTTCGGGACCGCCGAACACTGAAGCTTTCTTT
CASSSGPPNTEAFF
>TRBD1|TRBJ2-7|TRBV5-1|-
TGCGCCAGCAGCTTGGGACAGGGCCCGTCCCACGAGCAGTACTTC
CASSLGQGPSHEQYF
>-|TRBJ1-3|TRBV6-6|-
TGTGCCAGCAGTTACTCGAGGGATATCGGAAACACCATATATTTT
CASSYSRDIGNTIYF
>-|TRBJ1-2|TRBV15|-
TGTGCCACCAGCAGACCTATACAGGGCTATGGCTACACCTTC
CATSRPIQGYGYTF
>-|TRBJ2-7|TRBV27|-
TGTGCCAGCGCATTCGGGGCTATGCCATCCTACCCCTACGAGCAGTACTTC
CASAFGAMPSYPYEQYF
>-|TRBJ2-2|TRBV25-1|-
TGTGCCAGCAGTGAACCCAGGACTCTAACCGGGGAGCTGTTTTTT
CASSEPRTLTGELFF
>-|TRBJ2-7|TRBV7-9|-
TGTGCCAGCAGCTTATCCGGGGACGAGCAGTACTTC
CASSLSGDEQYF
>TRBD1|TRBJ2-4|TRBV5-8|-
TGTGCCAGCAGCTTGGGGACAGGACAAAACATTCAGTACTTC
CASSLGTGQNIQYF
>-|TRBJ1-4|TRBV18|-
TGTGCCAGCTCACAGGACTCAACTAATGAAAAACTGTTTTTT
CASSQDSTNEKLFF
>-|TRBJ1-6|TRBV10-3|-
TGTGCCATCAACGGGGGGGGTTTAGGACCCCTCCACTTT
CAINGGGLGPLHF
>-|TRBJ2-5|TRBV18|-
TGTGCCAGCTCACCGGGACCGGGACATCAAGAGACCCAGTACTTC
CASSPGPGHQETQYF
>-|TRBJ1-1|TRBV7-2|-
TGTGCCAGCAGCTCTAGGGGGTTTGAAGCTTTCTTT
CASSSRGFEAFF
>-|TRBJ2-5|TRBV5-6|-
TGTGCCAGCAGCTTGGACACAGGGCGGGAGACCCAGTACTTC
CASSLDTGRETQYF
>TRBD1|TRBJ2-6|TRBV18|-
TGTGCCAGCTCCGCCTTGGGACAGGGGGCGCCATCTGGGGCCAACGTCCTGACTTTC
CASSALGQGAPSGANVLTF
>-|TRBJ1-4|TRBV19|few
TGTGCCAGTAGCAGGAACGGGAATGAAAAACTGTTTTTT
CASSRNGNEKLFF
>-|TRBJ2-7|TRBV6-1|once
TGTGCCAGCAGTGCCTACGAGCAGTACTTC
CASSAYEQYF
>-|TRBJ1-6|TRBV5-1|few
TGCGCCAGCAGCCGACAGATGAGCAAATCATATAATTCACCCCTCCACTTT
CASSRQMSKSYNSPLHF
>-|TRBJ1-2|TRBV14|few
TGTGCCAGCAGCCCAGTCAGAAGCAACTATGGCTACACCTTC
CASSPVRSNYGYTF
>-|TRBJ2-7|TRBV11-2|-
TGTGCCAGCAGCTTAGTCAGGAGGGGGGCCCCCTACGAGCAGTACTTC
CASSLVRRGAPYEQYF
>-|TRBJ2-7|TRBV5-8|-
TGTGCCAGCAGCTGGGGGGACCTCTACGAGCAGTACTTC
CASSWGDLYEQYF
>TRBD1|TRBJ2-5|TRBV6-6|-
TGTGCCCATTCCTCGGCAGGACAGGGACGAGGAGAGACCCAGTACTTC
CAHSSAGQGRGETQYF
>TRBD2|TRBJ2-3|TRBV7-2|few
TGTGCCAGCACCGCTCTAGCGGGGGGCACAGATACGCAGTATTTT
CASTALAGGTDTQYF
>TRBD1|TRBJ2-7|TRBV4-1|-
TGCGCCAGCAGCCCGGGACAGGGGGTCACCTACGAGCAGTACTTC
CASSPGQGVTYEQYF
>TRBD1|TRBJ2-3|TRBV28|once
TGTGCCAGCACTCTACCGGGACAGGGTTCAGATACGCAGTATTTT
CASTLPGQGSDTQYF
>-|TRBJ2-7|TRBV5-6|-
TGTGCCAGCAGCTTGGCCAATCGCGAGCAGTACTTC
CASSLANREQYF
>-|TRBJ2-5|TRBV5-4|-
TGTGCCAGCAGCTTATCCACGGAGACCCAGTACTTC
CASSLSTETQYF
>TRBD2|TRBJ2-7|TRBV28|-
TGTGCCAGCAGTTTGGCAGCGGGGGGCTCCTACGAGCAGTACTTC
CASSLAAGGSYEQYF
>-|TRBJ2-5|TRBV6-1|-
TGTGCCAGCAGGCCGTCCATGGCGGAGACCCAGTACTTC
CASRPSMAETQYF
>-|TRBJ2-1|TRBV18|-
TGTGCCAGCTCACGGGACTTTAGCCTAGGCGAGCAGTTCTTC
CASSRDFSLGEQFF
>-|TRBJ1-2|TRBV6-1|-
TGTGCCAGCACCCCCTACGGCGGGGATTATGGCTACACCTTC
CASTPYGGDYGYTF
>TRBD2|TRBJ2-1|TRBV14|-
TGTGCCAGCAGCCTTTGGGGGGGGCAGTTCTTC
CASSLWGGQFF
>-|TRBJ1-5|TRBV7-2|-
TGTGCCAGCAGCTACGGGGGAGAGAAGAATCAGCCCCAGCATTTT
CASSYGGEKNQPQHF
>-|TRBJ2-7|TRBV16|-
TGTGCCAGCAGCCAACAAGCCCAGGGACACTCCTACGAGCAGTACTTC
CASSQQAQGHSYEQYF
>-|TRBJ1-3|TRBV29-1|few
TGCAGCGCCGCGGGGGGAACAGGAAACACCATATATTTT
CSAAGGTGNTIYF
>-|TRBJ2-1|TRBV25-1|-
TGTGCCAGCAGTACCAGGGGAAAGGGGCAGTACAATGAGCAGTTCTTC
CASSTRGKGQYNEQFF
>-|TRBJ2-7|TRBV5-6|-
TGTGCCAGCAGCTCATCTCTCTCCGGCGGCTACGAGCAGTACTTC
CASSSSLSGGYEQYF
>-|TRBJ1-1|TRBV4-1|-
TGCGCCAGCAGCCCCCTTGGCGGGGCGAGAACTGAAGCTTTCTTT
CASSPLGGARTEAFF
>TRBD2|TRBJ2-1|TRBV7-2|-
TGTGCCAGCAGCTTAGCTCTTTGGGGGGGGATCGAAGAGCAGTTCTTC
CASSLALWGGIEEQFF